This T cell receptor beta chain was retrieved from a study of cytotoxic CD8 clonotypes in ibrutinib-treated CLL listed by TCRdb under 2021. In terms of the full investigation: The cohort was composed of ten to eleven relapsed/refractory and about 15 treatment-naive patients; IGHV unmutated status was identified in 17 patients. Partial responses were observed in about 24 patients and complete responses in 2; after a median follow-up of 68 months, remission was maintained in approximately 15 patients and progression was observed in roughly twelve. Samples at response were collected after a median of around twelve months of treatment, with a range of about 6 to 40 months. Samples averaged roughly 280,000 productive templates and 94,082 productive rearrangements. Longitudinal samples were available for about 30% of the roughly 90 trial participants. Cryopreserved peripheral blood mononuclear cells were collected before treatment, at response, and at either disease progression or sustained remission. Patients were still on ibrutinib when every remission and progressive disease sample was collected.

A MiSeq instrument was used for deep resolution sequencing, which targeted depths ranging from 1 in 1 million up to 1 in 200,000 T cells, with coverage averaging 10x for each clonotype. The immunoSEQ hsTCRB Kit was used to generate TCR beta libraries. Turning to the authors' computational methods: Data were analyzed with ImmunoSEQ Data Assistant and ImmunoSEQ Analyzer, with V, D and J genes assigned per IMGT definitions. Clonality, which ranges from 0 to 1, was calculated as one minus the normalized Shannon entropy of productive rearrangement frequencies. Public clonotype analysis was restricted to overrepresented clonotypes comprising at least 0.05% of each patient's repertoire. More than ten repertoires from age-matched healthy donors, obtained from immuneACCESS, served as clonality controls. Held by TCRdb, this immuneACCESS table contains in-frame sequences only and omits some clones. Under half of the omission traces to an unresolved V gene where checked; the cause of the rest is unknown. V and J calls and clone size are those listed in that table; D and trimming were worked out from the DNA. Present in this sample are about 50,000 clones, about 50% of which were seen just once. The ten largest clones represent approximately 28% of the sample.

From cysteine to phenylalanine, the CDR3 is 15 amino acids long. Only the CDR3 portion is preserved as DNA: 45 bases, with reading frame beginning at the first base. V is trimmed back by 1 base and J by 3 bases, and the junction contains 4 bases that no gene match accounts for. CDR1 and CDR2, per the germline V gene, are SGHVS and FQNEAQ. The paper as a whole reports these results and caveats: Sampling times were not matched between patients in sustained remission and patients whose disease was progressing, and lymph node repertoires were not examined. Clonality increased at ibrutinib response, stayed stable in sustained remission, and fell back toward baseline at progression. Baseline clonality was found to be higher than that of age-matched healthy donors and was strongly correlated with circulating CD8+ T-cell counts. Public clonotypes were rare and either contracted or stayed stable during treatment, and the rise in clonality at ibrutinib response reflected the expansion of private clonotypes.

As for this clone: Its antigen is still unknown. No base quality information exists; no much larger clone differs at one position.

The time point label, as the study defines it: roughly 2 years on ibrutinib. Approximately 2 micrograms of genomic DNA were extracted from cryopreserved PBMCs for TCR beta library preparation. Longitudinal blood samples from CLL patients on ibrutinib monotherapy underwent high-throughput TCR beta sequencing. Patients were enrolled in a phase 2 open-label single-center ibrutinib monotherapy trial. The sequence links TRBV7-8 to TRBJ1-2; TRBD1 fits 8 bases in the junction. The receptor's source is a human donor with chronic lymphocytic leukemia. The source material was PBMCs, sampled after 24 months of ibrutinib treatment. The DNA sequence is given as TGTGCCAGCAGCTTAGACCCAGGGGGCTACTATGGCTACACCTTC. Its translation is CASSLDPGGYYGYTF.